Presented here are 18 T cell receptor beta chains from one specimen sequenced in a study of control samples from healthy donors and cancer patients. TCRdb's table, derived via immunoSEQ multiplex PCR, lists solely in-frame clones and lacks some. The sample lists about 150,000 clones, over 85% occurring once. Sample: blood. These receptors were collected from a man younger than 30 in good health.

CDR3 DNA: TGTGCCACCAAAAAGACAGGGGACACCGGGGAGCTGTTTTTT. Protein sequence: CATKKTGDTGELFF. The chain employs TRBV15 and TRBJ2-2; 8 bases are a match to TRBD1. Germline V lookup: CDR1 LNHNV, CDR2 YYDKDF (reference sequence). Trimming took 7 bases from V and 3 from J; bases not matched to a gene: 4. This CDR3 spans 14 amino acids.

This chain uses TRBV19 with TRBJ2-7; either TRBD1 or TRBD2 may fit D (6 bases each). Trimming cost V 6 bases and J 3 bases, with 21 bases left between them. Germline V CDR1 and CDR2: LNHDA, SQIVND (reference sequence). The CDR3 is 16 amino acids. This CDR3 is CASSSLGRDTHYEQYF. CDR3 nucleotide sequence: TGTGCCAGTAGCTCTCTAGGGCGGGACACTCACTACGAGCAGTACTTC.

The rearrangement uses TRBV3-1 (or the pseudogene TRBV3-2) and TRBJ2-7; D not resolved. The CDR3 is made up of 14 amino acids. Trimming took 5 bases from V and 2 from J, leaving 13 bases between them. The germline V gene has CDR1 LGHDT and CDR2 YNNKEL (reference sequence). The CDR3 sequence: CASSAMSHAYEQYF. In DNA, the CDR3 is TGTGCCAGCAGCGCTATGAGCCACGCCTACGAGCAGTACTTC.

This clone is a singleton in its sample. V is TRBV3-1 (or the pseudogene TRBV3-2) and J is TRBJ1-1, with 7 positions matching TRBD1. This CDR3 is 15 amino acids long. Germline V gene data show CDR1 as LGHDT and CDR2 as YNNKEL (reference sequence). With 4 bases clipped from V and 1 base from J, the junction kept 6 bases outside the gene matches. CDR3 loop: CASSLGGTANTEAFF. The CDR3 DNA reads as TGTGCCAGCAGCCTCGGAGGGACAGCGAACACTGAAGCTTTCTTT.

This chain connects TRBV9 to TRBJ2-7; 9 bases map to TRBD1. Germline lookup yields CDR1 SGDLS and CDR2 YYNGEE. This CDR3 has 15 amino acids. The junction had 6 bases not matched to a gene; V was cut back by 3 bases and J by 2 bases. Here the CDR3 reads CASSGGTGTPYEQYF. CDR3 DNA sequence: TGTGCCAGCAGCGGGGGGACAGGGACACCCTACGAGCAGTACTTC.

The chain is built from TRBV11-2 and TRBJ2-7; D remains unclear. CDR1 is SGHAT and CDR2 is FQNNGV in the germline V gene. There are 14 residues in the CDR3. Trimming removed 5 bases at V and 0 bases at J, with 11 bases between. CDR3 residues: CASSPHLSSYEQYF. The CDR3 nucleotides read TGTGCCAGCAGCCCCCACCTGAGCTCCTACGAGCAGTACTTC.

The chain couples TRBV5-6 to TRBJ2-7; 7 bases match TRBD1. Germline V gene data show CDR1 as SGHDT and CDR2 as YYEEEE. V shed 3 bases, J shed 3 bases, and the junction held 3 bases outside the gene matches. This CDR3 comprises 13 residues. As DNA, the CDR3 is TGTGCCAGCAGCTCCGGGACAGACTACGAGCAGTACTTC. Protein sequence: CASSSGTDYEQYF.

CDR3 sequence: CAISEMRETDNEQFF. As DNA, the CDR3 is TGTGCCATCAGTGAGATGCGGGAGACCGACAATGAGCAGTTCTTC. V usage is TRBV10-3 and J usage is TRBJ2-1; 7 nucleotides agree with TRBD2. The CDR3 consists of 15 residues. CDR1 and CDR2 from the germline V gene are ENHRY and SYGVKD. V lost 2 bases, J lost 5 bases, and 6 bases stayed unmatched.

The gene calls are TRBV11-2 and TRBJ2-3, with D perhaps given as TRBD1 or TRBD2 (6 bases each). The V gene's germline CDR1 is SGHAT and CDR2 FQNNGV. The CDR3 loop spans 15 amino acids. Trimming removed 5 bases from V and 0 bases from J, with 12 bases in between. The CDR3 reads CASSQTGTSTDTQYF. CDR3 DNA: TGTGCCAGCAGCCAAACAGGGACTAGCACAGATACGCAGTATTTT. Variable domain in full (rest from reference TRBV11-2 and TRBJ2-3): EAGVAQSPRYKIIEKRQSVAFWCNPISGHATLYWYQQILGQGPKLLIQFQNNGVVDDSQLPKDRFSAERLKGVDSTLKIQPAKLEDSAVYLCASSQTGTSTDTQYFGPGTRLTVL.

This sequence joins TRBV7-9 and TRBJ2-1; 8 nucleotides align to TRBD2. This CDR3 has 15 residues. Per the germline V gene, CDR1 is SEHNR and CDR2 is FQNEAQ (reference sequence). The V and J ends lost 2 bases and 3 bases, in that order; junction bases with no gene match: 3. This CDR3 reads CASSLSTSGYNEQFF. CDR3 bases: TGTGCCAGCAGCTTAAGTACTAGCGGCTACAATGAGCAGTTCTTC.

The CDR3 reads CASSPGTGVYGYTF. The CDR3 DNA is TGCGCCAGCAGTCCCGGGACAGGGGTCTATGGCTACACCTTC. This chain joins TRBV10-1 and TRBJ1-2, with TRBD1 identical over 10 bases. Germline assignment: CDR1 WNHNN and CDR2 SYGVQD (reference sequence). The CDR3 extends over 14 amino acids. V shed 5 bases and J 4 bases; nucleotides not matched to a gene: 4.

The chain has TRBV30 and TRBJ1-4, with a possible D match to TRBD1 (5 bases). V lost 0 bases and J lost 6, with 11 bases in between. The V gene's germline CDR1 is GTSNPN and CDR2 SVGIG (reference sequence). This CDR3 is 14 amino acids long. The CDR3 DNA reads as TGTGCCTGGAGTGTACTTCTGGGGGATGAAAAACTGTTTTTT. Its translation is CAWSVLLGDEKLFF.

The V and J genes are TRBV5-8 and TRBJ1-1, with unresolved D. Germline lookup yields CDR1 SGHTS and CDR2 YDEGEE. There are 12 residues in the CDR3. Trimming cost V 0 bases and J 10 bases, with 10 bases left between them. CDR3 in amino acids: CASSLEALGAFF. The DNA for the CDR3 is TGTGCCAGCAGCTTGGAAGCCTTGGGAGCTTTCTTT.

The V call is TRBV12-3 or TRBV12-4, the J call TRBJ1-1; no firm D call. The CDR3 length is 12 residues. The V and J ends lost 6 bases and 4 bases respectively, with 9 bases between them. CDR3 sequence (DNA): TGTGCCAGCAGACTGGGGAGCACTGAAGCTTTCTTT. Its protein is CASRLGSTEAFF.

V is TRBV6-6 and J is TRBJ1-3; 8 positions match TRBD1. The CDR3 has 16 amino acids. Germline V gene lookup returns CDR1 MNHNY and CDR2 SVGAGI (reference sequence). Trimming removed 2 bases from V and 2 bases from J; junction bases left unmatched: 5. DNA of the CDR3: TGTGCCAGCAGTTACGACTCGGACAGGGCTGGAAACACCATATATTTT. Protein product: CASSYDSDRAGNTIYF.

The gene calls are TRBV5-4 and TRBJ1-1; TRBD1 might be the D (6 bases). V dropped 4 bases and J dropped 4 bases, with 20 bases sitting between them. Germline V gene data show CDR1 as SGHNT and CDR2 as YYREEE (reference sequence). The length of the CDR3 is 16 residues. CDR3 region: CASSPSRGISFTEAFF. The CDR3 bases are TGTGCCAGCAGCCCGTCAAGGGGGATATCCTTCACTGAAGCTTTCTTT.

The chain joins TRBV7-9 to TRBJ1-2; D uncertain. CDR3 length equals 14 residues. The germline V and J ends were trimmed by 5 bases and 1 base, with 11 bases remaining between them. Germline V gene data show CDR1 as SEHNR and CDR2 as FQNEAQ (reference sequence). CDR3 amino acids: CASSPFNFNYGYTF. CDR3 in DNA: TGTGCCAGCAGCCCATTCAACTTTAACTATGGCTACACCTTC.

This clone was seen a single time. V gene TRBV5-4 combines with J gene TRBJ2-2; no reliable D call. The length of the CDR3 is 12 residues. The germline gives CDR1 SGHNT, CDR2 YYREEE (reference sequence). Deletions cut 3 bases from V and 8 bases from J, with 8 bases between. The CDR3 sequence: CASSSTRGELFF. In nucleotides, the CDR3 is TGTGCCAGCAGCTCCACCAGGGGGGAGCTGTTTTTT.